This TCR beta chain comes out of a study of CD8+ T cells in alopecia areata. To note about this clone: Its antigen is currently unknown.

Germline CDR1 GTSNPN, CDR2 SVGIG (reference sequence). The CDR3 is 11 amino acids. Trimming took off 0 bases at V and 6 bases at J, with 4 bases between the two ends. Study-wide findings and caveats: Sequencing of scalp samples also captures resident alphabeta T cells of normal skin. Clonality was higher in lesional than normal scalp, especially in alopecia totalis/universalis. Although TCR sharing was seen in mice, sharing across patients was less clear, possibly for HLA-related reasons.

Following RNA extraction, reverse transcription yielded cDNA that acted as the sequencing template. TCRdb's table, derived via immunoSEQ multiplex PCR, lists solely in-frame clones and lacks some. The data contain 120,000 or so clones, around 50% of them singletons. Researchers took lesional scalp punch biopsies and peripheral blood from people who were alopecia areata patients. This sequence was found in a human donor with alopecia areata. The sample was NKG2D-low CD8+ T cells sorted from blood. The chain joins TRBV30 to TRBJ2-3; D unresolved. DNA of the CDR3: TGTGCCTGGAGTGTACGGGATACGCAGTATTTT. Translating it yields CAWSVRDTQYF. The variable domain in full, with the rest retrieved from reference TRBV30 and TRBJ2-3, is SQTIHQWPATLVQPVGSPLSLECTVEGTSNPNLYWYRQAAGRGLQLLFYSVGIGQISSEVPQNLSASRPQDRQFILSSKKLLLSDSGFYLCAWSVRDTQYFGPGTRLTVL.